This TCR beta chain was retrieved from a study of shared clonotypes between healthy human individuals. The overall study: CD4 naive and memory got three plates each, CD8 naive two, CD8 memory one.

Clones were sequenced by immunoSEQ multiplex PCR, and TCRdb holds only the in-frame ones, with some missing. The table has just over 2,000,000 clones, 85% to 95% seen once. The length of the CDR3 is 15 residues. V gave up 4 bases and J gave up 1 base, with 14 bases separating them. The germline V gene has CDR1 SGHRS and CDR2 YFSETQ. The TCR comes from a young man in good health. The chain has TRBV5-1 and TRBJ2-5; possibly TRBD2 for D (6 bases). The sample was naive CD4+ T cells sorted from blood. Subset of the sample: CD45RA+ positively selected. CDR3 in DNA: TGCGCCAGCAGCCTGGAGGGCGTAGGCCAAGAGACCCAGTACTTC. This encodes CASSLEGVGQETQYF.